Below, 7 T cell receptor beta chains from the same sample are listed, as sequenced in a study of blood T cell repertoires in COVID-19. This table comes from immunoSEQ multiplex PCR, and its TCRdb copy is limited to in-frame clones, with some not included. The sample holds over 250,000 clones, roughly 80% seen once. The sample taken for sequencing was PBMCs or T cells enriched from blood (not recorded which). These receptors came from a middle-aged man who had been exposed to COVID-19.

This chain links TRBV5-1 with TRBJ2-1, with 10 bases aligning to TRBD2. The CDR3 runs to 15 residues. Germline-derived CDR1 and CDR2 are SGHRS and YFSETQ. Losses at the gene ends were 1 base for V and 10 bases for J; bases not matched to a gene: 8. The CDR3 coding sequence is TGCGCCAGCAGCTTGTATAGCGGGAGGTTTTACGAGCAGTTCTTC. Residues: CASSLYSGRFYEQFF. Together with reference TRBV5-1 and TRBJ2-1, the CDR3 gives the full variable domain: KAGVTQTPRYLIKTRGQQVTLSCSPISGHRSVSWYQQTPGQGLQFLFEYFSETQRNKGNFPGRFSGRQFSNSRSEMNVSTLELGDSALYLCASSLYSGRFYEQFFGPGTRLTVL.

The chain joins TRBV28 to TRBJ2-7; D gene uncertain. The CDR3 runs to 15 residues. V lost 3 bases, J lost 6 bases, and 18 bases lay in between. Germline assignment: CDR1 MDHEN and CDR2 SYDVKM. The CDR3 here is CASSFLSQDLFEQYF. Written as DNA, the CDR3 is TGTGCCAGCAGTTTTTTGAGCCAGGATCTATTCGAGCAGTACTTC.

The gene calls are TRBV11-3 and TRBJ2-3; D may be TRBD2 (5 bases). The V end lost 2 bases, the J end lost 5 bases, and 11 bases lay between the germline ends. The germline gives CDR1 SGHNT, CDR2 YENEEA. CDR3 length equals 14 residues. The chain's CDR3 is CASSLRGSGDTQYF. Here the CDR3 DNA reads TGTGCCAGCAGCTTACGAGGGAGTGGAGATACGCAGTATTTT.

Here the CDR3 DNA reads TGTGCCAGCAGCTTCGGCAGGGCCCAGCCCCAGCATTTT. Translated: CASSFGRAQPQHF. The chain carries TRBV7-3 and TRBJ1-5; D is perhaps TRBD1 (5 bases). The germline gives CDR1 SGHTA, CDR2 FQGTGA. V lost 3 bases to trimming and J lost 7 bases, with 10 bases between them. The CDR3 is made up of 13 amino acids.

The chain couples TRBV7-3 to TRBJ2-2; D may be TRBD1 (6 bases). The CDR3 totals 17 residues. Germline CDR1 SGHTA, CDR2 FQGTGA. V lost 0 bases and J 4 bases, leaving 15 bases between the germline ends. CDR3 in amino acids: CASSLTFTGSLTGELFF. CDR3 nucleotide sequence: TGTGCCAGCAGCTTAACGTTTACAGGGAGTCTCACCGGGGAGCTGTTTTTT.

CDR3 DNA sequence: TGTGCCAGCAGACCAGGGGGCGGGAGGGCCACCAATGAGCAGTTCTTC. This sequence encodes CASRPGGGRATNEQFF. The V and J genes are TRBV7-2 and TRBJ2-1, with a weak D call TRBD2 (9 bases). CDR3 length: 16 amino acids. Trimming removed 6 bases from V and 6 bases from J, with 21 bases in between. Germline V lookup: CDR1 SGHTA, CDR2 FQGNSA.

This rearrangement joins TRBV10-3 to TRBJ2-3; D might be TRBD1 (6 bases). Trimming removed 10 bases from V and 2 bases from J, with 13 bases in between. Per the germline V gene, CDR1 is ENHRY and CDR2 is SYGVKD. This CDR3 is 13 amino acids long. CDR3: CATSDRLTDTQYF. CDR3 in DNA: TGTGCCACCTCGGACAGACTCACAGATACGCAGTATTTT.